The 11 T cell receptor beta chains below all came from one sample that was sequenced in a study of T-cell reconstitution after alpha-beta-depleted transplantation in children. As it was prepared, the TCRbeta library received unique molecular identifiers. MiXCR, applied by TCRdb to the PCR reads, yields one record per CDR3 protein. The data hold fewer than 120,000 distinct CDR3 sequences, with around a tenth observed a single time. Material: PBMCs from the stem cell graft donor, obtained from the stem cell graft. These receptor sequences come from a human donor who donated a stem cell graft to a child with acute lymphoblastic leukemia.

This clonotype was found many times. The CDR3 DNA follows: TGCAGCGTTGCTTCGGACAGGGGGAAAGGCACCGGGGAGCTGTTTTTT. Amino acids: CSVASDRGKGTGELFF. The chain joins TRBV29-1 to TRBJ2-2; TRBD1 matches at 10 bases. The CDR3 spans 16 residues. V was pared by 4 bases and J by 4 bases, with 9 bases of the junction left unmatched. CDR1 is SQVTM and CDR2 is ANQGSEA in the germline V gene.

Many counts were recorded for this clonotype. The rearrangement uses TRBV29-1 and TRBJ2-6; D is ambiguous. V lost 1 base, J lost 1 base, and 11 bases lay in between. This CDR3 has 16 amino acids. Germline lookup yields CDR1 SQVTM and CDR2 ANQGSEA. The CDR3 loop is CSVEADRLSGANVLTF. The CDR3 DNA reads as TGCAGCGTTGAAGCAGATAGGTTGTCTGGGGCCAACGTCCTGACTTTC. Supplemented by reference TRBV29-1 and TRBJ2-6, the full variable domain reads SAVISQKPSRDICQRGTSLTIQCQVDSQVTMMFWYRQQPGQSLTLIATANQGSEATYESGFVIDKFPISRPNLTFSTLTVSNMSPEDSSIYLCSVEADRLSGANVLTFGAGSRLTVL.

This clonotype was found a few times. The rearrangement uses TRBV6-1 and TRBJ1-5, with 8 bases identical to TRBD1. The CDR3 is 15 residues long. V lost 6 bases to trimming and J lost 3 bases; unmatched junction nucleotides: 7. Germline V lookup: CDR1 MNHNS, CDR2 SASEGT. CDR3 region: CASRPPGGINQPQHF. In DNA form, the CDR3 reads TGTGCCAGCAGACCGCCAGGGGGCATCAATCAGCCCCAGCATTTT.

At least ten counts were recorded for this clonotype. A junction boundary mismatches the germline segment, possibly from a read error. The rearrangement links TRBV7-2 to TRBJ2-7, with 7 bases matching TRBD2. The CDR3 contains 15 residues. Per germline, CDR1 SGHTA and CDR2 FQGNSA. The CDR3 nucleotides read TGTGCCAGCAGCCTAGCGGATGGTTTCGCCTACGAGCAGTACTTC. The encoded protein is CASSLADGFAYEQYF. The full variable domain, with the rest looked up from reference TRBV7-2 and TRBJ2-7, is GAGVSQSPSNKVTEKGKDVELRCDPISGHTALYWYRQSLGQGLEFLIYFQGNSAPDKSGLPSDRFSAERTGGSVSTLTIQRTQQEDSAVYLCASSLADGFAYEQYFGPGTRLTVT.

This clonotype was seen ten or more times. The chain joins TRBV20-1 to TRBJ2-7; 12 nucleotides match TRBD1. The ends lost 2 bases at V and 1 base at J; junction bases unmatched: 6. The germline CDR1 and CDR2 sequences are DFQATT and SNEGSKA (reference sequence). CDR3 length: 16 amino acids. CDR3 DNA: TGCAGTGCTAGACCCGGGACAGGGGGCGTTTCCTACGAGCAGTACTTC. Its protein product is CSARPGTGGVSYEQYF.

This clonotype was seen many times. The rearrangement uses TRBV7-3 and TRBJ2-4; 11 bases match TRBD2. Germline CDR1 is SGHTA and CDR2 is FQGTGA. V lost 5 bases to trimming and J lost 14 bases; unmatched junction nucleotides: 5. This CDR3 has 12 residues. This CDR3 is CASSTSGRNKYF. CDR3 DNA sequence: TGTGCCAGCAGCACTAGCGGGAGAAATAAGTACTTC.

This clonotype was counted many times. The J gene is TRBJ2-6, the V gene TRBV11-2, with 9 nucleotides matching TRBD1. J lost 2 bases, V lost 4 bases, and 6 bases had no gene match. Germline loops: CDR1 SGHAT, CDR2 FQNNGV. The CDR3 is 17 amino acids. The CDR3 DNA reads as TGTGCCAGCAGCTATCGGACAGGGGTCCCTGGGGCCAACGTCCTGACTTTC. Translating it yields CASSYRTGVPGANVLTF. Full variable domain (outside the CDR3, taken from reference TRBV11-2 and TRBJ2-6): EAGVAQSPRYKIIEKRQSVAFWCNPISGHATLYWYQQILGQGPKLLIQFQNNGVVDDSQLPKDRFSAERLKGVDSTLKIQPAKLEDSAVYLCASSYRTGVPGANVLTFGAGSRLTVL.

This clonotype was recorded many times. This rearrangement joins TRBV4-1 to TRBJ1-1, with D possibly matching TRBD1 (5 bases). Looked up from germline, CDR1 is MGHRA and CDR2 is YSYEKL. The CDR3 sequence is 17 residues long. Trimming removed 0 bases from V and 4 bases from J, with 18 bases in between. As DNA, the CDR3 is TGCGCCAGCAGCCAAGAGGTCCAGGTCAGCGGGGGCACTGAAGCTTTCTTT. It codes for CASSQEVQVSGGTEAFF.

There are many counts of this clonotype. V usage is TRBV18 and J usage is TRBJ1-5, with D uncertain. Per the germline V gene, CDR1 is KGHSH and CDR2 is LQKENI. V lost 6 bases and J lost 1, with 10 bases in between. The CDR3 runs to 14 residues. CDR3 nucleotides: TGTGCCAGCTCTCCCGGCGTCAGCAATCAGCCCCAGCATTTT. Protein sequence: CASSPGVSNQPQHF. The full variable domain, rest sourced from reference TRBV18 and TRBJ1-5, is NAGVMQNPRHLVRRRGQEARLRCSPMKGHSHVYWYRQLPEEGLKFMVYLQKENIIDESGMPKERFSAEFPKEGPSILRIQQVVRGDSAAYFCASSPGVSNQPQHFGDGTRLSIL.

This clonotype was seen repeatedly, ten times or more. The V gene is TRBV6-1, the J gene TRBJ2-3, with D unresolved. Trimming cost V 8 bases and J 2 bases, with 23 bases left between them. Germline V lookup: CDR1 MNHNS, CDR2 SASEGT. This CDR3 comprises 17 residues. The CDR3 here is CASGVGPRMSPTDTQYF. Written as DNA, the CDR3 is TGTGCCAGCGGAGTAGGGCCTAGGATGTCCCCCACAGATACGCAGTATTTT.

This clonotype was detected many times. The gene calls are TRBV10-2 and TRBJ2-1; D possibly corresponds to TRBD1 (7 bases). The germline CDR1 and CDR2 sequences are WSHSY and SAAADI. This CDR3 comprises 15 residues. The V gene lost 4 bases and the J gene lost 5 bases, with 15 bases spanning the gap. This CDR3 reads CASSGAGTADNEQFF. CDR3 coding DNA: TGCGCCAGCAGTGGCGCGGGGACAGCCGACAATGAGCAGTTCTTC.